What follows describes a single T cell receptor beta chain. The sample belongs to a study of shared clonotypes between healthy human individuals. Turning to the study itself: The people who gave samples were two women and three men aged 18 to 49. There were three CD4 naive, three CD4 memory, two CD8 naive and one CD8 memory plates per donor.

Original processing notes: ImmunoSEQ sequences covered only the junction and lacked quality scores; filtering therefore differed. Sequencing was performed with immunoSEQ multiplex PCR; in TCRdb, only in-frame clones are kept and a portion is missing. D and trimming come from the DNA, and the V and J calls and clone size come from that table. The sample records around 1.6 million clones, about 98% being singletons. This receptor was obtained from a young man in good health. Sequencing was carried out using naive CD4+ T cells sorted from blood. Subset noted: CD45RA+ positively selected.

CDR3 amino acids: CASSRLDTFSYGYTF. For the CDR3, the DNA is TGTGCCAGCAGTCGATTGGACACCTTCAGTTATGGCTACACCTTC. V is TRBV27 and J is TRBJ1-2; TRBD1 might be the D (5 bases). With 5 bases removed from V and 5 bases from J, the gap between germline ends came to 18 bases. Germline loops: CDR1 MNHEY, CDR2 SMNVEV (reference sequence). The CDR3 extends over 15 amino acids.